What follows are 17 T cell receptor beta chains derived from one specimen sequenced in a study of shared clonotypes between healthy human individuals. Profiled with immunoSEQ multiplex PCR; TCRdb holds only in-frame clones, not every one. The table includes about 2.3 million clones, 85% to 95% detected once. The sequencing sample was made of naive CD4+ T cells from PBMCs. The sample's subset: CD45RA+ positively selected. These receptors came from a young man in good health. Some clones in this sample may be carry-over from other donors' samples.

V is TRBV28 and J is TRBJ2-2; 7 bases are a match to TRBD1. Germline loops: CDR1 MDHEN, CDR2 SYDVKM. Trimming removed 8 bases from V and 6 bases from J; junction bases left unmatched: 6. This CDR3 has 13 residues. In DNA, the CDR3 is TGTGCCAGCCAGACAGGGACGGCCGGGGAGCTGTTTTTT. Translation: CASQTGTAGELFF.

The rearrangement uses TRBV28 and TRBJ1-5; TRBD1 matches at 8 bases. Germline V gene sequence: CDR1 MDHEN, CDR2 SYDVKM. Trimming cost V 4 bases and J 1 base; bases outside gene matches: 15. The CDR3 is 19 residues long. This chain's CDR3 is CASSSAWDRQGFSNQPQHF. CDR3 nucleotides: TGTGCCAGCAGTTCGGCCTGGGACCGACAGGGGTTCAGCAATCAGCCCCAGCATTTT.

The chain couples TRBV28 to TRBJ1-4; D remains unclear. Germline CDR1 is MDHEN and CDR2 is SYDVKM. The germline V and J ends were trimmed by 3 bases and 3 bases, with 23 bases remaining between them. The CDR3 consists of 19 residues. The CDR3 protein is CASSFNSGMRQLANEKLFF. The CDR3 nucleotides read TGTGCCAGCAGTTTCAATTCCGGGATGAGGCAACTTGCTAATGAAAAACTGTTTTTT.

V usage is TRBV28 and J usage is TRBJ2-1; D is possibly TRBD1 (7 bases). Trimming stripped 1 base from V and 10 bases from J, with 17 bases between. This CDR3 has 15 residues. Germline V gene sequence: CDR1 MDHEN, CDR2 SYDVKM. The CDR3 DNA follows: TGTGCCAGCAGTTTATTTGGGCAGGGGGGCGACGAGCAGTTCTTC. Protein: CASSLFGQGGDEQFF.

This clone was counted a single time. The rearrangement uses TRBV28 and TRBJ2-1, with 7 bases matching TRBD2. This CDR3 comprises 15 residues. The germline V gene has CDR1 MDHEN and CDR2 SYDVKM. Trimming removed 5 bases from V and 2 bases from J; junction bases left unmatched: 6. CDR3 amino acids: CASSIASGAYNEQFF. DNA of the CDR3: TGTGCCAGCAGTATCGCGAGCGGGGCCTACAATGAGCAGTTCTTC.

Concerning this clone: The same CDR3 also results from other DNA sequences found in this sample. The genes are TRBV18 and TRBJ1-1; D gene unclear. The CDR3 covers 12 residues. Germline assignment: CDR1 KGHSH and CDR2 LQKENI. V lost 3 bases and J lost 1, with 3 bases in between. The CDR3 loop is CASSPGNTEAFF. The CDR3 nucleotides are TGTGCCAGCTCACCGGGGAACACTGAAGCTTTCTTT.

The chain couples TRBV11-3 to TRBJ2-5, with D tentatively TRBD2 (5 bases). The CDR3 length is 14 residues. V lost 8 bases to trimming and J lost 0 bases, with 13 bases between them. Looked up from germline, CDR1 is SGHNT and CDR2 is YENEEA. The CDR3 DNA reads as TGTGCCAGCTCCCCCACAGCGGACCAAGAGACCCAGTACTTC. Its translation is CASSPTADQETQYF.

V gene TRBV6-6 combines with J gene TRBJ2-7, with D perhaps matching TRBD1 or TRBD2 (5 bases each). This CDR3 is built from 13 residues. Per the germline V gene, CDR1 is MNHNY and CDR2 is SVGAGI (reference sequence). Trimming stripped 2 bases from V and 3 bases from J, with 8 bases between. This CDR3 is CASSYGGNYEQYF. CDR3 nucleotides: TGTGCCAGCAGTTACGGGGGAAACTACGAGCAGTACTTC.

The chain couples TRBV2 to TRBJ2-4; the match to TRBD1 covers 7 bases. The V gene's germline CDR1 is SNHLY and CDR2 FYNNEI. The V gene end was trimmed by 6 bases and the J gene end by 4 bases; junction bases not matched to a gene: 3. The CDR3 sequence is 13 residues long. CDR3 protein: CASSLDRKNIQYF. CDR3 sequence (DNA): TGTGCCAGCAGCCTGGACAGGAAAAACATTCAGTACTTC.

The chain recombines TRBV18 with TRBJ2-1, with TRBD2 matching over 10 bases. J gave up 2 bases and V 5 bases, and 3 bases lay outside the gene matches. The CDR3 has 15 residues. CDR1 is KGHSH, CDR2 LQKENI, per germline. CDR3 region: CASSTSGDAYNEQFF. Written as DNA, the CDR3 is TGTGCCAGCTCAACTAGCGGGGACGCCTACAATGAGCAGTTCTTC.

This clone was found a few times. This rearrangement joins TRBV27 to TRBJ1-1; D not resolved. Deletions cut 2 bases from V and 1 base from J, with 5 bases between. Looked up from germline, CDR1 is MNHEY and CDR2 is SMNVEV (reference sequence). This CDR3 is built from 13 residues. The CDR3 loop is CASSLQTNTEAFF. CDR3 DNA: TGTGCCAGCAGTTTACAGACGAACACTGAAGCTTTCTTT.

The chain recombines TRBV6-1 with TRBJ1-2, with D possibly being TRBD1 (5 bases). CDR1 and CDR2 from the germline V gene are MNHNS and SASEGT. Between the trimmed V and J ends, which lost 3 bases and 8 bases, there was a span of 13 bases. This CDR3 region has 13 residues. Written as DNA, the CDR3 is TGTGCCAGCAGTGAGGGGGAGGGCGTCGGCTACACCTTC. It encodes CASSEGEGVGYTF.

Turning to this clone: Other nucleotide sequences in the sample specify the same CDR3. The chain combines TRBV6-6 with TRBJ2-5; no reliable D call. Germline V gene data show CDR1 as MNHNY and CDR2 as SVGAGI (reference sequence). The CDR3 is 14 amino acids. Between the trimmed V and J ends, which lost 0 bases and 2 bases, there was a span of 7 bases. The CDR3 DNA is TGTGCCAGCAGTTACTCGACCGGGCAAGAGACCCAGTACTTC. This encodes CASSYSTGQETQYF.

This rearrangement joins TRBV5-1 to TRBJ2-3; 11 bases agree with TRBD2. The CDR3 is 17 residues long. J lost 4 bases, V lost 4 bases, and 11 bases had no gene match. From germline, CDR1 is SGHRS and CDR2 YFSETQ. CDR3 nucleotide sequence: TGCGCCAGCAGCATGATAGCGGGAGGGCCTGTGGCAGATACGCAGTATTTT. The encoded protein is CASSMIAGGPVADTQYF.

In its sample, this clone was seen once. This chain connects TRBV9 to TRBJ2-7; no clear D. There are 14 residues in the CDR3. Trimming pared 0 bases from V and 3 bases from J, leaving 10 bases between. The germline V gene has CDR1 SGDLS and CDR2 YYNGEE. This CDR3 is CASSVDSAYYEQYF. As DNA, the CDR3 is TGTGCCAGCAGCGTAGACAGCGCCTACTACGAGCAGTACTTC.

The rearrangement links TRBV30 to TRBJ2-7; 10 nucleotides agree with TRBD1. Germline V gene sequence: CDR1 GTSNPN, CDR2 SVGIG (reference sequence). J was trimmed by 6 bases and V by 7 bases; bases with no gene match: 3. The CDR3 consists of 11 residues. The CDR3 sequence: CALGQGSEQYF. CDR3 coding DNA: TGTGCCTTGGGACAGGGGAGCGAGCAGTACTTC.

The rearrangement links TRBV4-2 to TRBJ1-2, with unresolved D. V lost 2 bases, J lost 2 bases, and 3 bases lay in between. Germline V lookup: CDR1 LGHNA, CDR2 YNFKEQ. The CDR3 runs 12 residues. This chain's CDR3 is CASSQKNYGYTF. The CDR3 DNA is TGTGCCAGCAGCCAAAAGAACTATGGCTACACCTTC.